Listed below are T cell receptor beta chains from one sample, sequenced in a study of T cells in Graves' hyperthyroidism and ophthalmopathy. Via MiXCR, TCRdb re-called the multiplex PCR reads, giving one row per CDR3 protein. The data show about 700,000 distinct CDR3 sequences, around 15% seen once. Sequenced sample: blood. These receptor sequences come from a woman younger than 30 with Graves' hyperthyroidism. CDR3s include the opening cysteine and the closing phenylalanine or tryptophan. Each record gives: clone size, D gene, J gene, V gene, CDR3 protein, CDR3 DNA. D genes are given only for firm matches. Clone size is stated in some rows and not others, as once, few, many or a class when expanded.

clone_size: few
d_call: -
j_call: TRBJ2-7
v_call: TRBV14
cdr3_aa: CASSQGQRVYYEQYF
cdr3_nt: TGTGCCAGCAGCCAAGGCCAGCGGGTCTACTACGAGCAGTACTTC

clone_size: many
d_call: TRBD1
j_call: TRBJ1-4
v_call: TRBV2
cdr3_aa: CASSGGQAMKEKLFF
cdr3_nt: TGTGCCAGCAGTGGTGGACAGGCCATGAAGGAAAAACTGTTTTTT

clone_size: many
d_call: -
j_call: TRBJ2-4
v_call: TRBV7-9
cdr3_aa: CASSLTAYGSTSNIQYF
cdr3_nt: TGTGCCAGCAGCTTAACGGCCTACGGGAGTACCTCAAACATTCAGTACTTC

clone_size: many
d_call: TRBD2
j_call: TRBJ2-3
v_call: TRBV28
cdr3_aa: CASSSPGLASDTQYF
cdr3_nt: TGTGCCAGCAGTTCACCGGGACTAGCATCAGATACGCAGTATTTT

clone_size: -
d_call: -
j_call: TRBJ1-3
v_call: TRBV2
cdr3_aa: CASGTISGNTIYF
cdr3_nt: TGTGCCAGCGGAACGATCTCTGGAAACACCATATATTTT

clone_size: -
d_call: TRBD1
j_call: TRBJ2-1
v_call: TRBV19
cdr3_aa: CASSAQGGYEQFF
cdr3_nt: TGTGCCAGTAGTGCACAGGGGGGCTATGAGCAGTTCTTC

clone_size: many
d_call: TRBD2
j_call: TRBJ2-2
v_call: TRBV28
cdr3_aa: CASSPTGTSPGELFF
cdr3_nt: TGTGCCAGCAGTCCCACAGGGACTAGTCCCGGGGAGCTGTTTTTT

clone_size: many
d_call: -
j_call: TRBJ2-7
v_call: TRBV10-1
cdr3_aa: CASSESSGREQYF
cdr3_nt: TGCGCCAGCAGTGAGTCGTCGGGACGCGAGCAGTACTTC

clone_size: many
d_call: -
j_call: TRBJ2-7
v_call: TRBV5-1
cdr3_aa: CASSLREGSRYEQYF
cdr3_nt: TGCGCCAGCAGCTTGAGAGAGGGGTCGCGCTACGAGCAGTACTTC

clone_size: -
d_call: -
j_call: TRBJ2-2
v_call: TRBV7-8
cdr3_aa: CASSLPNAGQHTGELFF
cdr3_nt: TGTGCCAGCAGCCTACCGAATGCGGGACAGCATACCGGGGAGCTGTTTTTT

clone_size: few
d_call: -
j_call: TRBJ1-5
v_call: TRBV18
cdr3_aa: CASSPTNSNQPQHF
cdr3_nt: TGTGCCAGCTCACCGACAAATAGCAATCAGCCCCAGCATTTT

clone_size: -
d_call: TRBD1
j_call: TRBJ1-4
v_call: TRBV6-5
cdr3_aa: CARSYGGQLATNEKLFF
cdr3_nt: TGTGCCAGGAGTTATGGGGGACAGTTGGCAACTAATGAAAAACTGTTTTTT

clone_size: few
d_call: TRBD1
j_call: TRBJ1-2
v_call: TRBV24-1
cdr3_aa: CATSDDDREDGYTF
cdr3_nt: TGTGCCACCAGTGATGACGACAGGGAAGACGGCTACACCTTC

clone_size: -
d_call: -
j_call: TRBJ1-2
v_call: TRBV15
cdr3_aa: CATSRENPRAGYTF
cdr3_nt: TGTGCCACCAGCAGAGAGAACCCCCGGGCTGGCTACACCTTC

clone_size: -
d_call: TRBD1
j_call: TRBJ1-2
v_call: TRBV24-1
cdr3_aa: CATSDPGGSGYTF
cdr3_nt: TGTGCCACCAGTGATCCAGGGGGCTCTGGCTACACCTTC

clone_size: -
d_call: TRBD2
j_call: TRBJ2-7
v_call: TRBV19
cdr3_aa: CASSIDASGSPYEQYF
cdr3_nt: TGTGCCAGTAGTATAGATGCTAGCGGGAGCCCCTACGAGCAGTACTTC

clone_size: -
d_call: -
j_call: TRBJ1-5
v_call: TRBV4-1
cdr3_aa: CASSQDRWNQPQHF
cdr3_nt: TGCGCCAGCAGCCAAGATCGTTGGAATCAGCCCCAGCATTTT

clone_size: many
d_call: TRBD1
j_call: TRBJ2-3
v_call: TRBV15
cdr3_aa: CATSSGQVGDTQYF
cdr3_nt: TGTGCCACCAGCAGCGGACAGGTTGGCGATACGCAGTATTTT

clone_size: -
d_call: TRBD2
j_call: TRBJ2-2
v_call: TRBV9
cdr3_aa: CASSPRAGWNTGELFF
cdr3_nt: TGTGCCAGCAGCCCGAGAGCGGGATGGAACACCGGGGAGCTGTTTTTT

clone_size: -
d_call: TRBD2
j_call: TRBJ2-5
v_call: TRBV7-2
cdr3_aa: CASSLGGGLALETQYF
cdr3_nt: TGTGCCAGCAGCTTAGGGGGAGGGCTAGCCCTCGAGACCCAGTACTTC

clone_size: -
d_call: -
j_call: TRBJ2-7
v_call: TRBV7-9
cdr3_aa: CASSLGSTGPYEQYF
cdr3_nt: TGTGCCAGCAGCTTAGGATCAACAGGGCCCTACGAGCAGTACTTC

clone_size: many
d_call: -
j_call: TRBJ1-5
v_call: TRBV20-1
cdr3_aa: CSARGPGQGPYQPQHF
cdr3_nt: TGCAGTGCTAGAGGACCAGGGCAGGGGCCGTATCAGCCCCAGCATTTT

clone_size: few
d_call: TRBD2
j_call: TRBJ2-3
v_call: TRBV19
cdr3_aa: CASTSGRRTSTDTQYF
cdr3_nt: TGTGCCAGTACTAGCGGGAGGCGTACTAGCACAGATACGCAGTATTTT

clone_size: many
d_call: -
j_call: TRBJ1-1
v_call: TRBV11-1
cdr3_aa: CASSLRTGLNTEAFF
cdr3_nt: TGTGCCAGCAGCTTACGTACAGGGCTGAACACTGAAGCTTTCTTT

clone_size: -
d_call: TRBD2
j_call: TRBJ2-1
v_call: TRBV20-1
cdr3_aa: CSANPASGSLMVEQFF
cdr3_nt: TGCAGTGCTAATCCGGCTAGCGGGAGTTTAATGGTTGAGCAGTTCTTC

clone_size: few
d_call: -
j_call: TRBJ2-1
v_call: TRBV12-3/TRBV12-4
cdr3_aa: CASSSESPGNEQFF
cdr3_nt: TGTGCCAGCAGTTCGGAGTCCCCCGGCAATGAGCAGTTCTTC

clone_size: -
d_call: TRBD1
j_call: TRBJ2-7
v_call: TRBV11-2
cdr3_aa: CASSLPGQGTHEQYF
cdr3_nt: TGTGCCAGCAGCTTACCGGGACAGGGGACCCACGAGCAGTACTTC

clone_size: many
d_call: -
j_call: TRBJ1-2
v_call: TRBV4-2
cdr3_aa: CASSQEVGTNYGYTF
cdr3_nt: TGTGCCAGCAGCCAGGAGGTGGGAACTAACTATGGCTACACCTTC

clone_size: few
d_call: TRBD1
j_call: TRBJ2-7
v_call: TRBV27
cdr3_aa: CASSLSPGQGSSYEQYF
cdr3_nt: TGTGCCAGCAGTTTATCACCGGGACAGGGGTCTTCCTACGAGCAGTACTTC

clone_size: many
d_call: -
j_call: TRBJ2-2
v_call: TRBV18
cdr3_aa: CASSSTYTGELFF
cdr3_nt: TGTGCCAGCTCCTCCACCTACACCGGGGAGCTGTTTTTT